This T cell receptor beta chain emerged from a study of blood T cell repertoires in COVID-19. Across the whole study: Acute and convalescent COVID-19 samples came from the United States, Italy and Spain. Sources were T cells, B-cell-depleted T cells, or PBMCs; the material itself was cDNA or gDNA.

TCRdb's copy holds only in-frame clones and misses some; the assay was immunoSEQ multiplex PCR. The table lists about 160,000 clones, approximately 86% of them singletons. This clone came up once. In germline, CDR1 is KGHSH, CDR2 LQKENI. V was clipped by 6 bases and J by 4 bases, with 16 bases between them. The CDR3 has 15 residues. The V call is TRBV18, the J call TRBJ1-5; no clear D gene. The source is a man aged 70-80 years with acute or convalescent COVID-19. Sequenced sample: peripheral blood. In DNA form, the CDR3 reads TGTGCCAGCTCCCTCGGACTCCCACCTAATCAGCCCCAGCATTTT. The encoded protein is CASSLGLPPNQPQHF. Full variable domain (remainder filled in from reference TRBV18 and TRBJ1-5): NAGVMQNPRHLVRRRGQEARLRCSPMKGHSHVYWYRQLPEEGLKFMVYLQKENIIDESGMPKERFSAEFPKEGPSILRIQQVVRGDSAAYFCASSLGLPPNQPQHFGDGTRLSIL.